These 23 T cell receptor beta chains were all obtained from the same sample, sequenced in a study of blood T cells in healthy people across ages. Then a second PCR, running roughly 6 to 12 cycles, was carried out with a sample-barcoded 5' primer and a J-beta primer mix. TCRdb re-analysed the 5' RACE reads in MiXCR, keeping a single row per CDR3 protein. The table records over 450,000 distinct CDR3 sequences, nearly 25% of them present only once. A further study also used this sample, focusing on T cells of mothers and their children.

The specimen was blood. The receptors were sampled from a boy between 5 and 17 years old in good health.

This clonotype was seen only a few times. V gene TRBV4-1 combines with J gene TRBJ1-2; 8 bases line up with TRBD1. The CDR3 is made up of 15 amino acids. From germline, CDR1 is MGHRA and CDR2 YSYEKL. Losses at the gene ends were 4 bases for V and 2 bases for J; bases not matched to a gene: 6. CDR3: CASSLPWDRNYGYTF. The CDR3 DNA is TGCGCCAGCAGCCTGCCTTGGGACAGGAACTATGGCTACACCTTC.

The rearrangement links TRBV6-1 to TRBJ2-2, with 9 bases aligning to TRBD1. V shed 5 bases, J shed 6 bases, and the junction held 19 bases outside the gene matches. There are 19 residues in the CDR3. Looked up from germline, CDR1 is MNHNS and CDR2 is SASEGT. CDR3 nucleotides: TGTGCCAGCAGTCGTCGGGGACAGGGATATAGTAAGATGGCCGGGGAGCTGTTTTTT. Residues: CASSRRGQGYSKMAGELFF.

This clonotype was picked up a small number of times. This sequence joins TRBV5-5 and TRBJ2-1; 7 nucleotides align to TRBD2. Trimming took 7 bases from V and 3 from J; bases not matched to a gene: 7. Per germline, CDR1 SGHKS and CDR2 YYEKEE (reference sequence). The CDR3 totals 14 residues. The CDR3 region is CASGDGEGYNEQFF. The DNA of the CDR3 is TGTGCCAGCGGAGATGGGGAGGGCTACAATGAGCAGTTCTTC.

In this sample, this clonotype turned up a few times. The chain couples TRBV13 to TRBJ2-1; D is unclear. The V end lost 8 bases, the J end lost 3 bases, and 14 bases lay between the germline ends. CDR1 is PRHDT, CDR2 FYEKMQ, per germline (reference sequence). The CDR3 runs to 14 residues. The CDR3 nucleotides read TGTGCCAGCGCCTGGGGTGATCTCTACAATGAGCAGTTCTTC. Translating gives CASAWGDLYNEQFF.

The gene calls are TRBV25-1 and TRBJ2-5, with D uncertain. This CDR3 has 13 amino acids. CDR1 is MGHDK and CDR2 is SYGVNS in the germline V gene. Trimming took off 6 bases at V and 2 bases at J, with 10 bases between the two ends. The chain's CDR3 is CASSPVEQETQYF. The CDR3 bases are TGTGCCAGCAGCCCAGTAGAGCAAGAGACCCAGTACTTC.

This clonotype was observed a few times. V usage is TRBV29-1 and J usage is TRBJ1-1; 7 nucleotides match TRBD1. Trimming removed 5 bases from V and 3 bases from J; junction bases left unmatched: 15. This CDR3 spans 16 amino acids. Germline assignment: CDR1 SQVTM and CDR2 ANQGSEA. CDR3 in DNA: TGCAGCGTTCAAAGACAGGGACCGGTGGAGGACACTGAAGCTTTCTTT. Translated, it gives CSVQRQGPVEDTEAFF.

V gene TRBV6-5 combines with J gene TRBJ2-7; 8 nucleotides line up with TRBD2. Germline V CDR1 and CDR2: MNHEY, SVGAGI. V gave up 5 bases and J gave up 5 bases; unmatched junction bases: 2. This CDR3 comprises 12 residues. DNA of the CDR3: TGTGCCAGCAGTAGGACTAGCAACGAGCAGTACTTC. Translated, it gives CASSRTSNEQYF.

This clonotype was recorded a few times. J is TRBJ2-5 and V is TRBV12-3 or TRBV12-4; no reliable D call. Trimming took off 5 bases at V and 5 bases at J, with 18 bases between the two ends. The CDR3 runs to 15 residues. As DNA, the CDR3 is TGTGCCAGCAGTCCGAAGGAACTCCGGATGGAGACCCAGTACTTC. Its protein product is CASSPKELRMETQYF.

In its sample, this clonotype was seen many times. The chain carries TRBV25-1 and TRBJ1-1; D ambiguous. V was pared by 2 bases and J by 1 base, with 2 bases between. The CDR3 covers 12 residues. The V gene's germline CDR1 is MGHDK and CDR2 SYGVNS. The DNA of the CDR3 is TGTGCCAGCAGTGAACAGAACACTGAAGCTTTCTTT. It specifies CASSEQNTEAFF.

This clonotype was detected only a few times. This sequence joins TRBV7-9 and TRBJ2-5; D not resolved. The DNA end favors TRBJ2-1, so the J call may be wrong. Germline assignment: CDR1 SEHNR and CDR2 FQNEAQ (reference sequence). The CDR3 is 13 residues long. CDR3 in amino acids: CASSRKGPNEQFF. The CDR3 DNA reads TGTGCCAGCAGCAGGAAAGGCCCCAATGAGCAGTTCTTC.

The V gene is TRBV13, the J gene TRBJ2-1; D is perhaps TRBD1 or TRBD2 (5 bases each). Trimming shortened V by 2 bases and J by 10 bases, and 18 bases separated the two germline ends. CDR3 length: 15 residues. Germline loops: CDR1 PRHDT, CDR2 FYEKMQ (reference sequence). The CDR3 loop reads CASSLPGRSLWEQFF. The CDR3 bases are TGTGCCAGCAGCTTACCGGGACGAAGCCTATGGGAGCAGTTCTTC.

The chain employs TRBV4-3 and TRBJ1-5; D remains unclear. V was cut by 3 bases and J by 7 bases, with 10 bases left in between. Germline CDR1 and CDR2: LGHNA and YSLEER. This CDR3 has 13 residues. The CDR3 DNA sequence: TGCGCCAGCAGCCAGGATTCTGGACAGCCCCAGCATTTT. It encodes CASSQDSGQPQHF.

The rearrangement uses TRBV20-1 and TRBJ1-2; D is unclear. The germline gives CDR1 DFQATT, CDR2 SNEGSKA (reference sequence). The V end lost 0 bases, the J end lost 8 bases, and 10 bases lay between the germline ends. The CDR3 has 12 amino acids. The CDR3 protein is CSARDSGSGYTF. The CDR3 DNA reads TGCAGTGCTAGAGATTCCGGCTCCGGCTACACCTTC.

The table lists this clonotype with a few counts. V and J are TRBV7-9 and TRBJ1-4; 11 bases align to TRBD1. Looked up from germline, CDR1 is SEHNR and CDR2 is FQNEAQ (reference sequence). The CDR3 runs to 15 residues. The junction had 7 bases not matched to a gene; V was cut back by 5 bases and J by 8 bases. CDR3 nucleotides: TGTGCCAGCAGCCGCACCGGGACAGGGGGGGAAAAACTGTTTTTT. Its protein is CASSRTGTGGEKLFF.

This clonotype was observed a handful of times. This chain joins TRBV10-3 and TRBJ1-5; D is unclear. Germline loops: CDR1 ENHRY, CDR2 SYGVKD. The CDR3 has 14 residues. V shed 3 bases and J shed 5 bases, with 11 bases lying between them. The CDR3 nucleotides read TGTGCCATCAGTGAATCTGGGAATCATCAGCCCCAGCATTTT. It encodes CAISESGNHQPQHF.

This chain joins TRBV4-2 and TRBJ2-5; 14 bases map to TRBD2. The last part of the DNA fits TRBJ2-1 better; the J call may be wrong. This CDR3 is built from 18 residues. Per the germline V gene, CDR1 is LGHNA and CDR2 is YNFKEQ. In DNA form, the CDR3 reads TGTGCCAGCAGCCAAGGGACTAGCGGGAGGACCGCGGGGAATGAGCAGTTCTTC. Its protein product is CASSQGTSGRTAGNEQFF.

J is TRBJ1-2 and V is TRBV4-3, with 8 bases that match TRBD1. The CDR3 length is 16 residues. V was clipped by 0 bases and J by 3 bases; unmatched bases: 6. Germline V gene data show CDR1 as LGHNA and CDR2 as YSLEER. Here the CDR3 DNA reads TGCGCCAGCAGCCAAGACTTTTTGGGACAGGACTATGGCTACACCTTC. Translating it yields CASSQDFLGQDYGYTF.

This rearrangement joins TRBV18 to TRBJ2-1, with D maybe TRBD2 (6 bases). The CDR3 runs to 13 residues. V was clipped by 2 bases and J by 10 bases, with 12 bases between them. Germline loops: CDR1 KGHSH, CDR2 LQKENI. CDR3 DNA sequence: TGTGCCAGCTCACCAACTGACAGCGGGGAGCAGTTCTTC. Its protein is CASSPTDSGEQFF.

This clonotype has just a few counts. The chain couples TRBV14 to TRBJ1-1; D is unresolved. Germline loops: CDR1 SGHDN, CDR2 FVKESK. V was shortened by 6 bases and J by 1 base, with 15 bases between the two germline ends. The CDR3 totals 15 residues. CDR3 in amino acids: CASRPFITSNTEAFF. Written as DNA, the CDR3 is TGTGCCAGCAGACCTTTCATAACCTCGAACACTGAAGCTTTCTTT.

CDR3 nucleotide sequence: TGCAGTGCTAGAGCCGAACTAGCGGGGCTAGTAGATGAGCAGTTCTTC. It yields the protein CSARAELAGLVDEQFF. V usage is TRBV20-1 and J usage is TRBJ2-5; 10 bases line up with TRBD2. The last part of the DNA fits TRBJ2-1 better; the J call may be wrong. Looked up from germline, CDR1 is DFQATT and CDR2 is SNEGSKA (reference sequence). The CDR3 is 16 residues long.

This clonotype has a count of ten or more. V and J are TRBV5-1 and TRBJ2-1; 10 positions agree with TRBD2. Trimming at V came to 3 bases and at J to 2 bases, leaving 2 bases not matched to a gene. Looked up from germline, CDR1 is SGHRS and CDR2 is YFSETQ. The CDR3 is 15 amino acids. The CDR3 loop reads CASSSGLAAYNEQFF. The CDR3 DNA reads as TGCGCCAGCAGCTCCGGACTAGCGGCCTACAATGAGCAGTTCTTC.

V and J are TRBV6-5 and TRBJ1-2; the D gene is possibly TRBD1 (6 bases). Germline V gene data show CDR1 as MNHEY and CDR2 as SVGAGI. V was trimmed by 0 bases and J by 4 bases, leaving 12 bases between them. The CDR3 consists of 15 residues. The CDR3 is CASSYSLGTPYGYTF. For the CDR3, the DNA is TGTGCCAGCAGTTACTCTCTCGGGACACCCTATGGCTACACCTTC.

This clonotype showed up just a few times. This chain uses TRBV29-1 with TRBJ1-1, with D maybe TRBD1 (6 bases). Germline lookup yields CDR1 SQVTM and CDR2 ANQGSEA. The CDR3 spans 14 residues. V was pared by 1 base and J by 0 bases, with 9 bases between. The CDR3: CSVEGRGVNTEAFF. The CDR3 nucleotides read TGCAGCGTTGAAGGAAGGGGGGTGAACACTGAAGCTTTCTTT.